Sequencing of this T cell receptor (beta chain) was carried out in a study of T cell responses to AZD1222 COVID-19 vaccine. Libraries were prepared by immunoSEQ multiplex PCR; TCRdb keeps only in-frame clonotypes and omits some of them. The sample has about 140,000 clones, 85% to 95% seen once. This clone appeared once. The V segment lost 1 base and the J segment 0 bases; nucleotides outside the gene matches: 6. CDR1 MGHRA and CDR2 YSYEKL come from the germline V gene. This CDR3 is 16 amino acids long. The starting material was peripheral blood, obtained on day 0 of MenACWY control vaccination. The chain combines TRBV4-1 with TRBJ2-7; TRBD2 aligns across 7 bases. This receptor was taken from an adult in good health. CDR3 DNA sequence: TGCGCCAGCAGCCAAGGGCCGGGACTAAACTCCTACGAGCAGTACTTC. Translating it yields CASSQGPGLNSYEQYF.